Below are 27 T cell receptor beta chains sequenced from a single sample in a study of neurological immune-mediated disorders. TCRdb passed the 5' RACE reads through MiXCR, listing each CDR3 protein once. Among around 94,000 distinct CDR3 sequences listed, roughly 3.5% were seen once. Sequencing was carried out using PBMCs. These receptors all stem from a woman aged 18-29 years with multiple sclerosis.

This chain connects TRBV10-1 to TRBJ1-5; perhaps TRBD1 as D (5 bases). V shed 6 bases and J shed 7 bases, with 19 bases lying between them. This CDR3 has 15 residues. CDR1 and CDR2 (germline): WNHNN, SYGVQD (reference sequence). The chain's CDR3 is CASSQRTPRRQPQHF. As DNA, the CDR3 is TGCGCCAGCAGCCAAAGGACACCCAGGAGGCAGCCCCAGCATTTT.

This clonotype was observed many times. The chain uses TRBV20-1 and TRBJ2-1; 7 bases align to TRBD2. The trim removed 6 bases at V and 3 bases at J, leaving 14 bases unmatched. Germline CDR1 is DFQATT and CDR2 is SNEGSKA (reference sequence). CDR3 length: 16 residues. The CDR3 DNA is TGCAGTGCCCACTCGTTTCTAGCGGCGAACTACAATGAGCAGTTCTTC. Protein sequence: CSAHSFLAANYNEQFF.

This clonotype was detected ten times or more. Here the CDR3 DNA reads TGTGCCAGCAGGAACGACCCAGGCTATAATTCACCCCTCCACTTT. It encodes CASRNDPGYNSPLHF. The chain recombines TRBV12-3 or TRBV12-4 with TRBJ1-6; D remains ambiguous. Trimming left V 6 bases short and J 3 bases short, with 12 bases between. The CDR3 sequence is 15 residues long.

This clonotype was seen ten or more times. The V call is TRBV7-2, the J call TRBJ2-3; D might be TRBD1 (6 bases). CDR1 and CDR2 (germline): SGHTA, FQGNSA. Between the trimmed V and J ends, which lost 5 bases and 0 bases, there was a span of 9 bases. The CDR3 runs 14 residues. CDR3 region: CASSQGRSTDTQYF. The CDR3 DNA follows: TGTGCCAGCAGCCAGGGGCGGAGCACAGATACGCAGTATTTT. The full variable domain, with the rest looked up from reference TRBV7-2 and TRBJ2-3, is GAGVSQSPSNKVTEKGKDVELRCDPISGHTALYWYRQSLGQGLEFLIYFQGNSAPDKSGLPSDRFSAERTGGSVSTLTIQRTQQEDSAVYLCASSQGRSTDTQYFGPGTRLTVL.

The table lists this clonotype with a few counts. V usage is TRBV20-1 and J usage is TRBJ2-7, with D possibly being TRBD2 (5 bases). Germline-derived CDR1 and CDR2 are DFQATT and SNEGSKA (reference sequence). The CDR3 runs 13 residues. V lost 4 bases, J lost 0 bases, and 10 bases lay in between. The CDR3 DNA reads TGCAGTGCTACTAGCTGGAGCTCCTACGAGCAGTACTTC. This sequence encodes CSATSWSSYEQYF.

This clonotype has ten or more counts. This sequence joins TRBV7-6 and TRBJ2-7; TRBD1 matches at 11 bases. The CDR3 covers 15 residues. CDR1 and CDR2 from the germline V gene are SGHVS and FNYEAQ. The V and J ends lost 5 bases and 5 bases, in that order; junction bases with no gene match: 8. This CDR3 is CASSPQGQGGDEQYF. In DNA form, the CDR3 reads TGTGCCAGCAGCCCACAGGGACAGGGGGGCGACGAGCAGTACTTC.

This clonotype has at least ten counts. V usage is TRBV29-1 and J usage is TRBJ2-1; 9 bases fit TRBD1. The junction had 5 bases not matched to a gene; V was cut back by 1 base and J by 4 bases. This CDR3 contains 15 residues. The germline V gene encodes CDR1 SQVTM and CDR2 ANQGSEA. CDR3 DNA: TGCAGCGTTGAAGTTAGGACAGGGGTTTACAATGAGCAGTTCTTC. It yields the protein CSVEVRTGVYNEQFF.

This clonotype was recorded at least ten times. This chain connects TRBV27 to TRBJ1-1; the match to TRBD1 covers 9 bases. The CDR3 is 12 amino acids. Germline loops: CDR1 MNHEY, CDR2 SMNVEV (reference sequence). The ends lost 3 bases at V and 10 bases at J; junction bases unmatched: 3. The CDR3 DNA reads TGTGCCAGCAGTTTGTCGGGACAGGGAGCTTTCTTT. Translation gives CASSLSGQGAFF.

This clonotype was counted many times. This chain connects TRBV7-9 to TRBJ2-1; a weak D match, TRBD2 (5 bases). The ends were cut back, 2 bases at V and 9 bases at J, with 8 bases in the middle. Germline values: CDR1 SEHNR, CDR2 FQNEAQ (reference sequence). There are 12 residues in the CDR3. For the CDR3, the DNA is TGTGCCAGCAGCTTACTAGCAACTGAGCAGTTCTTC. It is translated as CASSLLATEQFF.

This clonotype occurred many times. The chain is built from TRBV10-3 and TRBJ2-3, with D possibly matching TRBD2 (7 bases). Looked up from germline, CDR1 is ENHRY and CDR2 is SYGVKD. The CDR3 is made up of 15 amino acids. Trimming pared 1 base from V and 0 bases from J, leaving 8 bases between. The CDR3 loop reads CAISEWGGSTDTQYF. The CDR3 DNA follows: TGTGCCATCAGTGAGTGGGGGGGCAGCACAGATACGCAGTATTTT.

This clonotype occurred many times. V usage is TRBV25-1 and J usage is TRBJ2-3, with D tentatively TRBD1 or TRBD2 (6 bases each). Trimming shortened V by 2 bases and J by 1 base, and 10 bases separated the two germline ends. From germline, CDR1 is MGHDK and CDR2 SYGVNS. This CDR3 region has 15 residues. CDR3 residues: CASSERRGGTDTQYF. The CDR3 DNA sequence: TGTGCCAGCAGTGAAAGGAGGGGGGGCACAGATACGCAGTATTTT.

This clonotype was observed many times. The chain has TRBV5-1 and TRBJ1-6; no clear D gene. With 7 bases removed from V and 5 bases from J, the gap between germline ends came to 10 bases. The CDR3 has 13 residues. Germline CDR1 and CDR2: SGHRS and YFSETQ. Here the CDR3 DNA reads TGCGCCAGCGGGAAGGAGCATAATTCACCCCTCCACTTT. The encoded protein is CASGKEHNSPLHF.

This clonotype showed up just a few times. V gene TRBV10-3 combines with J gene TRBJ2-3, with D possibly being TRBD2 (5 bases). Germline V gene data show CDR1 as ENHRY and CDR2 as SYGVKD. CDR3 length equals 16 residues. V lost 2 bases to trimming and J lost 5 bases, with 17 bases between them. CDR3 loop: CAISEEGGPGGDTQYF. The CDR3 bases are TGTGCCATCAGTGAGGAGGGTGGACCCGGTGGAGATACGCAGTATTTT.

This clonotype appeared many times. The V call is TRBV5-6, the J call TRBJ2-3; 8 bases are a match to TRBD2. Germline CDR1 is SGHDT and CDR2 is YYEEEE. This CDR3 is 17 amino acids long. V shed 5 bases and J 2 bases; nucleotides not matched to a gene: 13. As DNA, the CDR3 is TGTGCCAGCAGGTTCCGAACACTAGCGGAAAACACAGATACGCAGTATTTT. As protein: CASRFRTLAENTDTQYF.

In this sample, this clonotype turned up many times. V usage is TRBV12-3 or TRBV12-4 and J usage is TRBJ2-2; 8 nucleotides align to TRBD2. The CDR3 is made up of 18 amino acids. V was clipped by 5 bases and J by 1 base; unmatched bases: 12. CDR3: CASSRVYGAGVNTGELFF. In DNA form, the CDR3 reads TGTGCCAGCAGTCGCGTTTATGGAGCGGGGGTGAACACCGGGGAGCTGTTTTTT.

This clonotype has at least ten counts. The chain couples TRBV12-5 to TRBJ2-1, with 13 bases identical to TRBD2. After removal of 7 bases from V and 4 bases from J, the junction contained 7 bases not matched to a gene. The CDR3 consists of 16 residues. Per the germline V gene, CDR1 is LGHNT and CDR2 is FRNRAP. CDR3 in DNA: TGTGCTAGTGCCAACAGACTAGCGGGAGGATACAATGAGCAGTTCTTC. The encoded protein is CASANRLAGGYNEQFF. The entire variable domain, with the rest obtained from reference TRBV12-5 and TRBJ2-1, is as follows: DARVTQTPRHKVTEMGQEVTMRCQPILGHNTVFWYRQTMMQGLELLAYFRNRAPLDDSGMPKDRFSAEMPDATLATLKIQPSEPRDSAVYFCASANRLAGGYNEQFFGPGTRLTVL.

This clonotype occurred many times. The rearrangement joins TRBV10-3 to TRBJ2-7; a weak D match, TRBD2 (5 bases). Germline V gene lookup returns CDR1 ENHRY and CDR2 SYGVKD. The V end lost 7 bases, the J end lost 3 bases, and 13 bases lay between the germline ends. This CDR3 is 13 amino acids long. DNA for the CDR3: TGTGCCATCATGGGGTCTAGCAGCTACGAGCAGTACTTC. Translation gives CAIMGSSSYEQYF.

Many counts were recorded for this clonotype. This chain links TRBV2 with TRBJ1-3; D gene ambiguous. The CDR3 runs to 14 residues. CDR1 is SNHLY, CDR2 FYNNEI, per germline. Between the trimmed V and J ends, which lost 2 bases and 7 bases, there was a span of 12 bases. Here the CDR3 DNA reads TGTGCCAGCAGTGAATCGCAGGCAGTGAACACCATATATTTT. Translation gives CASSESQAVNTIYF. Filled out from reference TRBV2 and TRBJ1-3, the complete variable domain reads EPEVTQTPSHQVTQMGQEVILRCVPISNHLYFYWYRQILGQKVEFLVSFYNNEISEKSEIFDDQFSVERPDGSNFTLKIRSTKLEDSAMYFCASSESQAVNTIYFGEGSWLTVV.

This clonotype has a count of ten or more. The chain uses TRBV5-1 and TRBJ1-1; D may be TRBD1 (5 bases). This CDR3 has 15 residues. The germline V gene encodes CDR1 SGHRS and CDR2 YFSETQ. Between the trimmed V and J ends, which lost 2 bases and 1 base, there was a span of 12 bases. The CDR3 region is CASSFSPGTNTEAFF. CDR3 bases: TGCGCCAGCAGCTTCTCGCCAGGGACGAACACTGAAGCTTTCTTT. The full variable domain, rest sourced from reference TRBV5-1 and TRBJ1-1, is KAGVTQTPRYLIKTRGQQVTLSCSPISGHRSVSWYQQTPGQGLQFLFEYFSETQRNKGNFPGRFSGRQFSNSRSEMNVSTLELGDSALYLCASSFSPGTNTEAFFGQGTRLTVV.

This clonotype occurred many times. The chain has TRBV5-1 and TRBJ2-2, with 8 bases identical to TRBD1. V lost 8 bases to trimming and J lost 4 bases; unmatched junction nucleotides: 10. Germline CDR1 reads SGHRS; CDR2 reads YFSETQ. The CDR3 covers 15 residues. CDR3 amino acids: CASRGTGGSTGELFF. In DNA, the CDR3 is TGCGCCAGTCGAGGGACAGGAGGGAGCACCGGGGAGCTGTTTTTT.

This clonotype was picked up many times. V usage is TRBV6-2 or TRBV6-3 and J usage is TRBJ2-1, with 11 bases identical to TRBD2. Germline V lookup: CDR1 MNHEY, CDR2 SVGEGT. The CDR3 runs to 15 residues. J was trimmed by 7 bases and V by 4 bases; bases with no gene match: 6. CDR3 nucleotides: TGTGCCAGCAGTTTAGCGGGAGGGTCTTGGAATGAGCAGTTCTTC. Translating it yields CASSLAGGSWNEQFF.

This clonotype was recorded at least ten times. V usage is TRBV20-1 and J usage is TRBJ2-7, with D possibly matching TRBD2 (6 bases). Germline lookup yields CDR1 DFQATT and CDR2 SNEGSKA (reference sequence). The germline V and J ends were trimmed by 0 bases and 4 bases, with 16 bases remaining between them. CDR3 length equals 15 residues. The CDR3 nucleotides read TGCAGTGCTAGAGATCCGGGAGTAAGAGATTACGAGCAGTACTTC. This gives the protein CSARDPGVRDYEQYF.

This clonotype was observed many times. The chain combines TRBV20-1 with TRBJ1-5; D possibly corresponds to TRBD1 (5 bases). This CDR3 has 13 amino acids. Germline CDR1 DFQATT, CDR2 SNEGSKA (reference sequence). V lost 2 bases and J lost 7, with 12 bases in between. CDR3 sequence: CSARKGAGQPQHF. The CDR3 DNA reads as TGCAGTGCTAGAAAAGGGGCAGGCCAGCCCCAGCATTTT.

This clonotype has at least ten counts. DNA of the CDR3: TGCAGCGTTGGGGGGAATGCGAACACCGGGGAGCTGTTTTTT. This sequence encodes CSVGGNANTGELFF. This chain connects TRBV29-1 to TRBJ2-2, with D perhaps assigned TRBD1 or TRBD2 (5 bases each). CDR1 is SQVTM, CDR2 ANQGSEA, per germline. There are 14 residues in the CDR3. Trimming removed 4 bases from V and 0 bases from J, with 9 bases in between.

This clonotype occurred a few times. The chain uses TRBV29-1 and TRBJ2-1, with no clear D. The CDR3 spans 13 residues. Germline loops: CDR1 SQVTM, CDR2 ANQGSEA. The germline V and J ends were trimmed by 4 bases and 5 bases, with 12 bases remaining between them. CDR3: CSVVQRAHNEQFF. The CDR3 DNA is TGCAGCGTTGTCCAACGGGCACACAATGAGCAGTTCTTC.

This clonotype was counted at least ten times. This chain links TRBV14 with TRBJ1-4, with D maybe TRBD1 (5 bases). The CDR3 has 14 residues. V lost 5 bases and J 6 bases, leaving 13 bases between the germline ends. CDR1 is SGHDN and CDR2 is FVKESK in the germline V gene. The CDR3 bases are TGTGCCAGCAGCACCTTGGGGGGTGATGAAAAACTGTTTTTT. It is translated as CASSTLGGDEKLFF.

At least ten counts were recorded for this clonotype. The gene calls are TRBV27 and TRBJ1-1; no definite D call. The V gene lost 4 bases and the J gene lost 5 bases, with 17 bases spanning the gap. This CDR3 contains 15 residues. Germline V gene data show CDR1 as MNHEY and CDR2 as SMNVEV (reference sequence). The CDR3 region has the DNA TGTGCCAGCAGTTCCAGGACCTCGATCTGGACTGAAGCTTTCTTT. This encodes CASSSRTSIWTEAFF.